This T cell receptor beta chain was recovered during a study of identical twins (dated by TCRdb to the mid-2010s). For the study in its entirety: TCR alpha and beta repertoires from monozygotic twins, unrelated adults of various ages and cord blood were deep-sequenced to test whether fetal clonotypes persist. To rule out contamination, replicate twin experiments were performed at different times with different library preparation protocols. What the research found in general, with its limitations: In monozygotic twins, out-of-frame TCR alpha sharing was systematically underestimated by recombination models, although the models agreed with sharing between unrelated individuals. Compared with coincidental sharing between unrelated individuals, out-of-frame TCR alpha sequences shared between twins showed an excess of sequences with low generation probability. Excess twin sharing in beta out-of-frame sequences was weaker because fewer shared sequences lowered the signal-to-noise ratio. Abundant cord blood beta clonotypes had fewer insertions, young adult naive repertoires showed a similar but weaker trend, and memory repertoires showed no such trend. Zero-insertion analyses could be partly confounded by invariant T cells such as MAIT and iNKT, although diverse VJ usage argued against such confounding for most clonotypes. Because the same donors could not be followed over many years, conclusions were based on cross-sectional statistical analysis.

This clonotype is a singleton in its sample. Its antigen is still unknown. The CDR3 ends on some other residue instead of the conserved phenylalanine or tryptophan, so this is likely a read error. V loses 7 bases, J loses 0 bases, and the germline ends lie 16 bases apart. Ends included, the CDR3 has 16 residues. This entry keeps only the CDR3 DNA: 48 bases, framed from base 1. Every donor was a healthy Caucasian. Library prep was done by 5' RACE. Sequencing used an Illumina HiSeq 2000. Template switching added a universal primer binding site, and the final cDNA carried a unique molecular identifier that allowed TCR cDNA molecules to be counted accurately. First-strand cDNA for TCR alpha and beta chains was synthesized from specific primers in the conserved constant-segment region. To control for contamination, every cDNA library was double barcoded, receiving both a SMART-Mk sample barcode and Illumina barcodes. TruSeq adapter sequences along with Illumina sample barcodes were introduced in two successive PCR steps. The TCR alpha and beta cDNA libraries were sequenced on the Illumina HiSeq platform using custom primers. The original methods were these. Unique molecular identifiers were extracted from raw reads with MiGEC, and CDR3 positions were determined with MiXCR. Recombination models were inferred per individual with the repgenHMM and IGoR tools using an EM algorithm. Shared clonotypes were analyzed with the tcR package in R, and sharing was normalized by the product of cloneset sizes. Out-of-frame nonproductive sequences were analyzed to study raw recombination free of thymic and clonal selection effects. The public sequencing data were trimmed at Q25 with fastp and processed into clonotypes with MiXCR by TCRdb, which kept only in-frame beta chains. CDR3 protein sequences are deduplicated, and each keeps its most common genes and DNA. TCRdb, not the authors, supplied the V and J calls. The sample table shows more than 1.5 million distinct CDR3 sequences, and 25% to 35% are seen once. In total, the top ten clones hold 0.27% of the sample.

The rearrangement combines TRBV12-3 or TRBV12-4 with TRBJ2-1; TRBD2 is perhaps the D gene, given 6 matching bases. Material: cord blood. The sequence was collected from a newborn girl in good health. The CDR3 reads CASTLGRGSSYNEQFL. The DNA reads as follows: TGTGCCAGCACCCTGGGGCGGGGAAGCTCCTACAATGAGCAGTTCTTA.